One T cell receptor beta chain is described in this entry. Its specificity is not known. This entry belongs to a study of graft-versus-host responses after intestinal transplantation. Study-level information: Once they had received anti-thymocyte globulin induction, all recipients took tacrolimus and steroids for approximately 3 years.

The CDR3 sequence is 16 residues long. The germline gives CDR1 MRHNA, CDR2 SNTAGT. Trimming removed 4 bases from V and 6 bases from J; junction bases left unmatched: 10. Points from the study as a whole: Recipient marrow harbored GvH clones, some of which surfaced first in ileum or blood. Early post-transplant falls in HvG clones accompanied the peak levels of circulating GvH clones. Allografts from individuals with graft-donor T cell macrochimerism displayed high graft-versus-host to host-versus-graft clonal ratios.

Assay used: immunoSEQ multiplex PCR; TCRdb lists only in-frame clones, some missing. The repertoire includes about 35,000 clones, about 93% of them detected once, and approximately 20% sits in the top ten. The material sequenced was unstimulated CD8+ T cells sorted from spleen or lymph node cells, taken before transplant. This chain connects TRBV6-4 to TRBJ2-1, with TRBD2 identical over 9 bases. The receptor comes from a human donor who was the organ donor for an intestinal transplant. The CDR3 loop is CASSAPLAGPVNEQFF. CDR3 in DNA: TGTGCCAGCAGTGCTCCTCTAGCGGGACCTGTCAATGAGCAGTTCTTC.